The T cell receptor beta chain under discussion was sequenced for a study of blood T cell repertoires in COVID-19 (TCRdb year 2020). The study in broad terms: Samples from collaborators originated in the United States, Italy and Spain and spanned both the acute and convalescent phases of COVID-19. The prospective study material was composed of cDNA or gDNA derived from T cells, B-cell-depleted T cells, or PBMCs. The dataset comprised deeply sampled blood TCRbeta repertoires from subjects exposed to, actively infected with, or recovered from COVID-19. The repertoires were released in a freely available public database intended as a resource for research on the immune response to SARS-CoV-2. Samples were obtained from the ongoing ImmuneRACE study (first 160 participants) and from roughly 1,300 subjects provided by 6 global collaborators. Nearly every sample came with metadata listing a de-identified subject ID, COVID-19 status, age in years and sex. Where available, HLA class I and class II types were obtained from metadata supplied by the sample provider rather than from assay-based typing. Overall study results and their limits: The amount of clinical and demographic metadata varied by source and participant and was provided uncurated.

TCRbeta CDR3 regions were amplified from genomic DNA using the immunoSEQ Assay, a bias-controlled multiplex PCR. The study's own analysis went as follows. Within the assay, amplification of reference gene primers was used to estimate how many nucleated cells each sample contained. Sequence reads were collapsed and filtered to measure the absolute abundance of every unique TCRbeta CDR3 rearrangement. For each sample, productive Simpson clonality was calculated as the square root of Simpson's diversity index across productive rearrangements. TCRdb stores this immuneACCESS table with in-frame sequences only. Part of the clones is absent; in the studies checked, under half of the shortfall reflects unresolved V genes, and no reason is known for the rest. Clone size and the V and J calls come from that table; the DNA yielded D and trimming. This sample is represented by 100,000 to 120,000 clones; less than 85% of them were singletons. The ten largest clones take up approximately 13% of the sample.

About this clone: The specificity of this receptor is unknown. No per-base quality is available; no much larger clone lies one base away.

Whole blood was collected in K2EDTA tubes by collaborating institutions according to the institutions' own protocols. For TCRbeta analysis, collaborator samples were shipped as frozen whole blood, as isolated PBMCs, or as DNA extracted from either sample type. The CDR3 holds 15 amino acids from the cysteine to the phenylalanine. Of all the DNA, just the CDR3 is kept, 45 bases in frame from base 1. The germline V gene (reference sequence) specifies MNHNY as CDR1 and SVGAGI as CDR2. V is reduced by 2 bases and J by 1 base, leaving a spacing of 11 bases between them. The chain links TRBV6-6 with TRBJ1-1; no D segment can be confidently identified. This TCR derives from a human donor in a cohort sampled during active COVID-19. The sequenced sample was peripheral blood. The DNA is TGTGCCAGCAGTTACGGGCCACCCGAGAACACTGAAGCTTTCTTT. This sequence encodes CASSYGPPENTEAFF.